This is a list of T cell receptor beta chains from one sample in a study of cytomegalovirus exposure and HLA in healthy donors. Produced via immunoSEQ multiplex PCR; TCRdb's table is partial and in-frame only. The sample records tens of thousands of clones, 60% to 85% being singletons. Sequences were obtained from PBMCs. Receptors originate from a woman aged 40 to 50 in good health and CMV-seropositive. The CDR3 runs from the conserved cysteine through the conserved F or W. A D gene is named only where the DNA matches it firmly. Only part of the rows carry a size: once, few, many, or a class if the clone is expanded.

clone size,V gene,J gene,D gene,CDR3 DNA,CDR3 protein
.,TRBV11-3,TRBJ2-7,.,TGTGCCAGCAGCTTGGGGCAGACCTACGAGCAGTACTTC,CASSLGQTYEQYF
.,TRBV5-1,TRBJ1-2,.,TGCGCCAGCAGCTTGGCCCAATCGGGGTTATACTATGGCTACACCTTC,CASSLAQSGLYYGYTF
.,TRBV6-4,TRBJ1-1,TRBD1,TGTGCCAGCCGCAGACAGGGGGTGAGCACTGAAGCTTTCTTT,CASRRQGVSTEAFF
.,TRBV7-8,TRBJ2-7,TRBD2,TGTGCCAGCAGCTTAGGGGTCCCTAGCGGATTCTACGAGCAGTACTTC,CASSLGVPSGFYEQYF
.,TRBV7-9,TRBJ1-4,TRBD1,TGTGCCAGCAGCTTCCCGTTGGGTACAGGGGGCGAAAAACTGTTTTTT,CASSFPLGTGGEKLFF
.,TRBV29-1,TRBJ1-2,TRBD1,TGCAGCGTTGGGGACCCGGGACAGGGGTTAGATGGCTACACCTTC,CSVGDPGQGLDGYTF
.,TRBV29-1,TRBJ1-4,.,TGCAGCGTTGAAGACAGCCCGGGGGAAAAACTGTTTTTT,CSVEDSPGEKLFF
.,TRBV7-8,TRBJ2-3,TRBD2,TGTGCCAGCAGCTCCCAAACGACTAGCGGGAGGGCAGATACGCAGTATTTT,CASSSQTTSGRADTQYF
few,TRBV5-1,TRBJ2-5,TRBD2,TGCGCCAGCAGTGCGGGGGGCCTTGAGACCCAGTACTTC,CASSAGGLETQYF
.,TRBV11-3,TRBJ2-1,.,TGTGCCAGCAGCTTAGATCGGGCTCGGGGTGAGCAGTTCTTC,CASSLDRARGEQFF
few,TRBV4-1,TRBJ2-1,TRBD2,TGCGCCAGCAGCCAAGAAGTTGTAGCGGGAGGGCCCTTTGGTGAGCAGTTCTTC,CASSQEVVAGGPFGEQFF
once,TRBV2,TRBJ2-1,.,TGTGCCAGCAAGGAGAGTCTGCGCCGTGAGCAGTTCTTC,CASKESLRREQFF
.,TRBV1,TRBJ1-5,.,TGCACCAGCAGCTATCTCAATCAGCCCCAGCATTTT,CTSSYLNQPQHF
.,TRBV6-4,TRBJ2-3,TRBD1,TGTGCCAGCAGTGACGGGACAGGGGGCGCAGATACGCAGTATTTT,CASSDGTGGADTQYF
.,TRBV6-1,TRBJ1-1,.,TGTGCCAGCAGTTATCAGGGGAACACTGAAGCTTTCTTT,CASSYQGNTEAFF
.,TRBV5-4,TRBJ2-7,TRBD2,TGTGCCAGCAGCGTCTTGGGGGGGATCTACGAGCAGTACTTC,CASSVLGGIYEQYF
few,TRBV5-1,TRBJ1-2,TRBD1,TGCGCCAGCAGCTTGGAACCGGGACAGGCTCTCAGAGCGGATGGCTACACCTTC,CASSLEPGQALRADGYTF
.,TRBV7-6,TRBJ2-1,.,TGTGCCAGCAGCGCAGGGGAATACAATGAGCAGTTCTTC,CASSAGEYNEQFF
.,TRBV7-2,TRBJ2-5,.,TGTGCCAGCAGCTTGGCTAGCTCGGGGAAAAAAGAGACCCAGTACTTC,CASSLASSGKKETQYF
.,TRBV14,TRBJ1-1,.,TGTGCCAGCAGCCACAAGACAAGCTCCACTGAAGCTTTCTTT,CASSHKTSSTEAFF
.,TRBV27,TRBJ1-1,TRBD1,TGTGCCAGCAGTCATAGGGACAGGAGTACCGGTTTTATGAACACTGAAGCTTTCTTT,CASSHRDRSTGFMNTEAFF
.,TRBV7-8,TRBJ2-7,.,TGTGCCAGCAGCTTAGGGCCAGGGCTTTCCTACGAGCAGTACTTC,CASSLGPGLSYEQYF
few,TRBV2,TRBJ2-5,.,TGTGCCAGCAGCAGACTAGGTGCAGAGACCCAGTACTTC,CASSRLGAETQYF
few,TRBV5-1,TRBJ2-1,TRBD2,TGCGCCAGCAGCTTGGCCTTAGCGGGAGTTGACAATGAGCAGTTCTTC,CASSLALAGVDNEQFF
few,TRBV2,TRBJ1-4,.,TGTGCCAGCAGTGCCGACAGAGCGGGGGAAAAACTGTTTTTT,CASSADRAGEKLFF
once,TRBV7-9,TRBJ2-7,TRBD1,TGTGCCAGCAGCCTCTCCGGGACAGGGGCCTACGAGCAGTACTTC,CASSLSGTGAYEQYF
.,TRBV5-4,TRBJ1-5,TRBD1,TGTGCCAGCAGCTCCGGACAGGGGAACAATCAGCCCCAGCATTTT,CASSSGQGNNQPQHF
.,TRBV12-1,TRBJ2-1,.,TGTGCCAGCAGCTTATTTTGCCCGACTGGCGGGAGGAAAAATGAGCAGTTCTTC,CASSLFCPTGGRKNEQFF
.,TRBV5-1,TRBJ1-4,TRBD1,TGCGCCAGTAGAGACAGGGCTAATGAAAAACTGTTTTTT,CASRDRANEKLFF
few,TRBV5-6,TRBJ2-7,.,TGTGCCAGCAGCCCTGTAGGCAGGGCCAACTCCTACGAGCAGTACTTC,CASSPVGRANSYEQYF